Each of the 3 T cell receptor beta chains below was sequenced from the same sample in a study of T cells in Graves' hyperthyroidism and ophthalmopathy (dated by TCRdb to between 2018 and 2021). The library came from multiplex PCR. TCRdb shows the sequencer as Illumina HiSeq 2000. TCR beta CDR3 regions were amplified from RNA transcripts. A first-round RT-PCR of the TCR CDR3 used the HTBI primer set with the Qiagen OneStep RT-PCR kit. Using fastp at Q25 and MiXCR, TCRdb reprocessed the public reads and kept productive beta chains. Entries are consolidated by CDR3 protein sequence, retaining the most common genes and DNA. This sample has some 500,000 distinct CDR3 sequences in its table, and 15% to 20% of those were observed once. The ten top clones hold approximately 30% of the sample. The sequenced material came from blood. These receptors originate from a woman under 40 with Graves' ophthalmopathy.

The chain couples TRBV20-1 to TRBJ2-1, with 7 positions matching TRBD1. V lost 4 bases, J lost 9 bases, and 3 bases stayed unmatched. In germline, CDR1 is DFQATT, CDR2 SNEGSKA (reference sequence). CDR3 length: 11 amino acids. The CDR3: CSANTGVEQFF. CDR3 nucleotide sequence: TGCAGTGCTAACACAGGGGTTGAGCAGTTCTTC.

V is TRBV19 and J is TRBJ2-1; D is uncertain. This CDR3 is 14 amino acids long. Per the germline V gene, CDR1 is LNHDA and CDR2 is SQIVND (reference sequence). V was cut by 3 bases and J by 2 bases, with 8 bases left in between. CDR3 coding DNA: TGTGCCAGTAGTATCGAACTTACCTACAATGAGCAGTTCTTC. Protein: CASSIELTYNEQFF. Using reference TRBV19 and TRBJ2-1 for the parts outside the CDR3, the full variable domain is DGGITQSPKYLFRKEGQNVTLSCEQNLNHDAMYWYRQDPGQGLRLIYYSQIVNDFQKGDIAEGYSVSREKKESFPLTVTSAQKNPTAFYLCASSIELTYNEQFFGPGTRLTVL.

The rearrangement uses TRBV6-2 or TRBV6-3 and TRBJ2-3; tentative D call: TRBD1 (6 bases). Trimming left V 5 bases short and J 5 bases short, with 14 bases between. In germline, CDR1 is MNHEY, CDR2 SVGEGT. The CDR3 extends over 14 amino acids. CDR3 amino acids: CASSLTGYGDTQYF. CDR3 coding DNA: TGTGCCAGCAGTCTAACAGGGTATGGAGATACGCAGTATTTT.